Following are 31 T cell receptor beta chains from one sample sequenced in a study of blood T cell repertoires in COVID-19. Here immunoSEQ multiplex PCR was the method, and the copy in TCRdb shows in-frame clones only, minus some. The profile shows 160,000 or so clones, 80% to 90% of them singletons. Material: peripheral blood. These receptors were taken from a human donor in a cohort sampled during active COVID-19.

The chain has TRBV5-1 and TRBJ1-4, with TRBD1 matching over 7 bases. This CDR3 is built from 16 residues. From germline, CDR1 is SGHRS and CDR2 YFSETQ. With 0 bases clipped from V and 5 bases from J, the junction kept 7 bases outside the gene matches. In DNA form, the CDR3 reads TGCGCCAGCAGCTTGGCTCCTGGCAGGGGGAATGAAAAACTGTTTTTT. It yields the protein CASSLAPGRGNEKLFF.

The chain links TRBV5-1 to TRBJ2-3; TRBD1 might be the D (5 bases). V was clipped by 2 bases and J by 3 bases, with 13 bases between them. Germline assignment: CDR1 SGHRS and CDR2 YFSETQ. The CDR3 is 15 amino acids. Here the CDR3 reads CASSLSGMWTDTQYF. CDR3 bases: TGCGCCAGCAGCTTATCAGGGATGTGGACAGATACGCAGTATTTT. Drawing the rest from reference TRBV5-1 and TRBJ2-3, the complete variable domain is KAGVTQTPRYLIKTRGQQVTLSCSPISGHRSVSWYQQTPGQGLQFLFEYFSETQRNKGNFPGRFSGRQFSNSRSEMNVSTLELGDSALYLCASSLSGMWTDTQYFGPGTRLTVL.

The V call is TRBV6-5, the J call TRBJ2-7, with D tentatively TRBD1 (6 bases). V lost 5 bases to trimming and J lost 2 bases, with 13 bases between them. The CDR3 has 14 amino acids. Germline-derived CDR1 and CDR2 are MNHEY and SVGAGI. CDR3 loop: CASSSRTATYEQYF. DNA of the CDR3: TGTGCCAGCAGTAGTAGGACAGCAACCTACGAGCAGTACTTC.

This clone was counted a few times. V gene TRBV6-6 combines with J gene TRBJ2-6; weak D call: TRBD2 (6 bases). V was clipped by 2 bases and J by 3 bases, with 8 bases between them. Germline V CDR1 and CDR2: MNHNY, SVGAGI (reference sequence). The CDR3 is 15 residues long. Here the CDR3 reads CASSYGGGGANVLTF. CDR3 sequence (DNA): TGTGCCAGCAGTTACGGGGGAGGTGGGGCCAACGTCCTGACTTTC.

V usage is TRBV6-2 or TRBV6-3 and J usage is TRBJ1-2, with D possibly being TRBD1 (5 bases). The length of the CDR3 is 19 residues. The germline V gene has CDR1 MNHEY and CDR2 SVGEGT. Trimming removed 2 bases from V and 0 bases from J, with 22 bases in between. The CDR3, as DNA: TGTGCCAGCAGTTACACCCAGGGCCGTGGAAATTTAGCTAACTATGGCTACACCTTC. As protein: CASSYTQGRGNLANYGYTF.

The chain has TRBV30 and TRBJ1-2; D is unresolved. Looked up from germline, CDR1 is GTSNPN and CDR2 is SVGIG (reference sequence). V was cut by 4 bases and J by 4 bases, with 10 bases left in between. This CDR3 has 12 amino acids. CDR3 loop: CAWTQDRYGYTF. The CDR3 DNA reads TGTGCCTGGACTCAGGATCGCTATGGCTACACCTTC.

The rearrangement joins TRBV6-5 to TRBJ2-3, with a weak D call TRBD1 (5 bases). The CDR3 is 13 amino acids. V lost 6 bases and J 5 bases, leaving 12 bases between the germline ends. Germline V gives CDR1 MNHEY, CDR2 SVGAGI. The CDR3 DNA reads TGTGCCAGCAGCGATTTGGGGCGAGATACGCAGTATTTT. Amino acid sequence: CASSDLGRDTQYF.

The chain uses TRBV5-6 and TRBJ1-6, with TRBD1 identical over 9 bases. Germline V gives CDR1 SGHDT, CDR2 YYEEEE. The CDR3 consists of 16 residues. J gave up 1 base and V 5 bases, and 4 bases lay outside the gene matches. CDR3 sequence (DNA): TGTGCCAGCAGTGACAGGGGGGGTTCCTATAATTCACCCCTCCACTTT. It codes for CASSDRGGSYNSPLHF.

The V and J genes are TRBV3-1 (or the pseudogene TRBV3-2) and TRBJ2-2; TRBD2 is a possible D gene (6 bases). V gave up 3 bases and J gave up 4 bases, with 6 bases separating them. From germline, CDR1 is LGHDT and CDR2 YNNKEL (reference sequence). This CDR3 contains 13 residues. The CDR3 nucleotides are TGTGCCAGCAGCCAGGGGGGCACCGGGGAGCTGTTTTTT. Translating gives CASSQGGTGELFF.

The rearrangement joins TRBV11-2 to TRBJ1-3; D ambiguous. Per germline, CDR1 SGHAT and CDR2 FQNNGV. With 5 bases removed from V and 0 bases from J, the gap between germline ends came to 14 bases. This CDR3 spans 16 amino acids. CDR3 protein: CASSTGMFSSGNTIYF. The CDR3 DNA reads TGTGCCAGCAGCACGGGGATGTTCTCCTCTGGAAACACCATATATTTT.

This chain joins TRBV5-6 and TRBJ1-5; 10 nucleotides align to TRBD1. This CDR3 has 16 residues. Germline V gene data show CDR1 as SGHDT and CDR2 as YYEEEE. The trim removed 1 base at V and 7 bases at J, leaving 8 bases unmatched. In DNA, the CDR3 is TGTGCCAGCAGCTTGAGGGACAGGGGAGTTGACCAGCCCCAGCATTTT. Its protein is CASSLRDRGVDQPQHF.

The genes are TRBV2 and TRBJ2-7, with D hard to call. This CDR3 spans 13 amino acids. Trimming left V 2 bases short and J 2 bases short, with 7 bases between. Per the germline V gene, CDR1 is SNHLY and CDR2 is FYNNEI. CDR3 coding DNA: TGTGCCAGCAGTGAATTGGCCCCCTACGAGCAGTACTTC. Translating it yields CASSELAPYEQYF.

CDR3 DNA sequence: TGTGCCAGCTCACCCGGGAGTGGAGAGACCCAGTACTTC. Its protein product is CASSPGSGETQYF. The chain couples TRBV18 to TRBJ2-5; TRBD2 is a possible D gene (6 bases). Germline-derived CDR1 and CDR2 are KGHSH and LQKENI. V lost 3 bases, J lost 4 bases, and 9 bases lay in between. There are 13 residues in the CDR3. Full variable domain (rest looked up from reference TRBV18 and TRBJ2-5): NAGVMQNPRHLVRRRGQEARLRCSPMKGHSHVYWYRQLPEEGLKFMVYLQKENIIDESGMPKERFSAEFPKEGPSILRIQQVVRGDSAAYFCASSPGSGETQYFGPGTRLLVL.

V and J are TRBV5-4 and TRBJ1-2; TRBD1 matches 7 bases. J was trimmed by 4 bases and V by 1 base; bases with no gene match: 10. The CDR3 consists of 16 residues. Germline values: CDR1 SGHNT, CDR2 YYREEE (reference sequence). The CDR3 loop reads CASSLRGSGQVYGYTF. Here the CDR3 DNA reads TGTGCCAGCAGCTTGAGAGGAAGTGGACAGGTCTATGGCTACACCTTC.

This rearrangement joins TRBV7-2 to TRBJ1-2, with TRBD1 as a possible D gene (5 bases). Trimming removed 1 base at V and 4 bases at J, with 13 bases between. Per germline, CDR1 SGHTA and CDR2 FQGNSA. CDR3 length equals 15 residues. The DNA of the CDR3 is TGTGCCAGCAGCTTAGGATCAGGGCCCGGCTATGGCTACACCTTC. Translated, it gives CASSLGSGPGYGYTF.

This chain connects TRBV2 to TRBJ2-5; possible D gene TRBD2, 6 bases. Trimming removed 7 bases at V and 1 base at J, with 16 bases between. Germline values: CDR1 SNHLY, CDR2 FYNNEI. The CDR3 runs to 15 residues. The CDR3 here is CASTPDHGGQETQYF. The CDR3 DNA reads TGTGCCAGCACTCCGGACCACGGGGGCCAAGAGACCCAGTACTTC.

The rearrangement links TRBV24-1 to TRBJ2-3; D might be TRBD1 (6 bases). This CDR3 comprises 14 residues. Germline loops: CDR1 KGHDR, CDR2 SFDVKD. V was trimmed by 7 bases and J by 4 bases, leaving 14 bases between them. In DNA, the CDR3 is TGTGCCACCAGCCGAGGTGGGGGCGCAGATACGCAGTATTTT. It codes for CATSRGGGADTQYF.

The chain uses TRBV7-2 and TRBJ2-5; 10 bases agree with TRBD2. Per the germline V gene, CDR1 is SGHTA and CDR2 is FQGNSA. V lost 1 base to trimming and J lost 5 bases; unmatched junction nucleotides: 10. The CDR3 totals 17 residues. CDR3 amino acids: CASSLGAGGGSGETQYF. DNA of the CDR3: TGTGCCAGCAGCTTAGGAGCGGGAGGGGGGAGCGGGGAGACCCAGTACTTC.

The genes are TRBV12-5 and TRBJ2-4, with TRBD2 matching over 7 bases. The J segment lost 0 bases and the V segment lost 5 bases, leaving 16 bases of the junction unmatched. The CDR3 is made up of 19 amino acids. Germline V gene lookup returns CDR1 LGHNT and CDR2 FRNRAP. The CDR3 reads CASGPGLGRGHVAKNIQYF. The CDR3, as DNA: TGTGCTAGTGGTCCAGGACTAGGTCGGGGCCATGTAGCCAAAAACATTCAGTACTTC.

The chain employs TRBV6-2 or TRBV6-3 and TRBJ2-2; D may be TRBD2 (5 bases). This CDR3 region has 17 residues. Trimming took 3 bases from V and 3 from J, leaving 17 bases between them. Germline loops: CDR1 MNHEY, CDR2 SVGEGT. CDR3: CASSYGWVGSYTGELFF. The CDR3 DNA is TGTGCCAGCAGTTATGGATGGGTAGGGAGCTACACCGGGGAGCTGTTTTTT.

The chain is built from TRBV5-4 and TRBJ1-2; D is ambiguous. The CDR3 contains 14 residues. CDR1 is SGHNT, CDR2 YYREEE, per germline (reference sequence). Trimming pared 4 bases from V and 5 bases from J, leaving 15 bases between. The CDR3 bases are TGTGCCAGCAGCCCGAGGGAGAACGATTATGGCTACACCTTC. Encoded protein: CASSPRENDYGYTF.

The V call is TRBV14, the J call TRBJ1-1, with TRBD1 identical over 8 bases. CDR1 SGHDN and CDR2 FVKESK come from the germline V gene. The CDR3 sequence is 16 residues long. With 3 bases clipped from V and 6 bases from J, the junction kept 12 bases outside the gene matches. The CDR3 here is CASSHLVPGQVPEAFF. The CDR3 DNA is TGTGCCAGCAGCCACCTTGTCCCGGGACAGGTACCTGAAGCTTTCTTT.

V usage is TRBV9 and J usage is TRBJ2-1; 12 nucleotides match TRBD1. This CDR3 spans 15 amino acids. Losses at the gene ends were 7 bases for V and 7 bases for J; bases not matched to a gene: 9. Per germline, CDR1 SGDLS and CDR2 YYNGEE. The CDR3, as DNA: TGTGCCAGCGGGAGGGACAGGGGGCTTGAGAATGAGCAGTTCTTC. Translating it yields CASGRDRGLENEQFF.

The CDR3: CASSVALAGYGSEQYF. For the CDR3, the DNA is TGTGCCAGCAGCGTAGCCCTAGCGGGGTATGGTTCGGAGCAGTACTTC. The rearrangement uses TRBV9 and TRBJ2-7, with 9 bases that match TRBD2. With 0 bases clipped from V and 7 bases from J, the junction kept 11 bases outside the gene matches. Germline-derived CDR1 and CDR2 are SGDLS and YYNGEE. This CDR3 region has 16 residues.

This clone was observed a few times. V usage is TRBV6-5 and J usage is TRBJ2-1, with TRBD2 matching 8 bases. The germline CDR1 and CDR2 sequences are MNHEY and SVGAGI. This CDR3 has 15 residues. The V segment lost 6 bases and the J segment 8 bases; nucleotides outside the gene matches: 12. The CDR3 DNA reads as TGTGCCAGCAGATTAAGGCGGGAGGTGTACGATGAGCAGTTCTTC. Its protein product is CASRLRREVYDEQFF.

This clone was observed a handful of times. The identical CDR3 is also encoded by other nucleotide sequences in the sample. CDR3 loop: CASSPGQGDGYTF. CDR3 DNA sequence: TGTGCCAGCAGCCCGGGACAGGGAGATGGCTACACCTTC. The chain has TRBV7-9 and TRBJ1-2; 9 positions match TRBD1. J lost 6 bases, V lost 5 bases, and 4 bases had no gene match. Germline CDR1 and CDR2: SEHNR and FQNEAQ (reference sequence). CDR3 size: 13 residues. The full variable domain, its missing parts supplied by reference TRBV7-9 and TRBJ1-2, is DTGVSQNPRHKITKRGQNVTFRCDPISEHNRLYWYRQTLGQGPEFLTYFQNEAQLEKSRLLSDRFSAERPKGSFSTLEIQRTEQGDSAMYLCASSPGQGDGYTFGSGTRLTVV.

The chain links TRBV29-1 to TRBJ2-5; 8 nucleotides align to TRBD1. The CDR3 length is 13 residues. The J segment lost 4 bases and the V segment lost 7 bases, leaving 8 bases of the junction unmatched. The germline CDR1 and CDR2 sequences are SQVTM and ANQGSEA. The CDR3 DNA reads TGCAGCGCCGACCGGACAGGGCGAGAGACCCAGTACTTC. As protein: CSADRTGRETQYF.

This chain connects TRBV11-2 to TRBJ1-1; weak D call: TRBD1 (6 bases). This CDR3 contains 13 residues. V lost 1 base to trimming and J lost 8 bases, with 11 bases between them. Germline CDR1 is SGHAT and CDR2 is FQNNGV. In DNA, the CDR3 is TGTGCCAGCAGCTTAGCTTGGGGGCGGGAAGCTTTCTTT. Residues: CASSLAWGREAFF.

The gene calls are TRBV27 and TRBJ2-5, with 10 bases fitting TRBD2. Germline CDR1 reads MNHEY; CDR2 reads SMNVEV (reference sequence). There are 15 residues in the CDR3. V dropped 7 bases and J dropped 5; count of bases not matched to a gene: 10. CDR3 sequence: CASTESSGSSETQYF. The CDR3, as DNA: TGTGCCAGCACGGAGTCTAGCGGGAGTTCGGAGACCCAGTACTTC.

The chain recombines TRBV21-1 with TRBJ2-5; the D call TRBD1 from the table was never checked on the DNA. TRBV21-1 is a pseudogene locus. The CDR3 spans 16 residues. CDR3: CASSKGGTGGMKTQYF. The DNA of the CDR3 is TGTGCCAGCAGCAAAGGGGGGACAGGGGGTATGAAGACCCAGTACTTC.

The chain carries TRBV10-3 and TRBJ2-1, with 8 bases aligning to TRBD1. Germline-derived CDR1 and CDR2 are ENHRY and SYGVKD. The CDR3 consists of 16 residues. The V and J ends lost 5 bases and 0 bases, in that order; junction bases with no gene match: 6. The CDR3 region is CAISSQGARSYNEQFF. The CDR3 DNA sequence: TGTGCCATCAGTTCCCAGGGGGCCCGCTCCTACAATGAGCAGTTCTTC.